The rows below give T cell receptor beta chains drawn from one sample of a study of cytotoxic CD8 clonotypes in ibrutinib-treated CLL. The table came from immunoSEQ multiplex PCR; TCRdb's copy has only in-frame clones and leaves some out. The sample includes tens of thousands of clones, around three fifths of them seen just once. Sample: PBMCs, taken after 12 months of ibrutinib treatment. Every receptor here comes from a human donor with chronic lymphocytic leukemia. Each CDR3 is given with its conserved first and last residue. Fields, in order: V gene, CDR3 protein.

V: TRBV18; CDR3: CASSPIPGLAGGPMLQETQYF
V: TRBV5-1; CDR3: CASTKTPGQGYFGELFF
V: TRBV2; CDR3: CASRGSGGRVNEQYF
V: TRBV25-1; CDR3: CASRVGFPDTQYF
V: TRBV6-5; CDR3: CASSSGNYGYTF
V: TRBV27; CDR3: CASSLSSIRGRDFYGYTF
V: TRBV6-1; CDR3: CASSEEYGHEKLFF
V: TRBV19; CDR3: CASSDGLAYNEQFF
V: TRBV7-9; CDR3: CASSRTPYNEQFF
V: TRBV4-2; CDR3: CASSQDRSGGFNSDEQFF
V: TRBV6-5; CDR3: CASTNINPGNTIYF
V: TRBV14; CDR3: CASSQETGGYYNEQFF
V: TRBV28; CDR3: CASSLRDYTGELFF
V: TRBV4-2; CDR3: CASSQLSGDYGYTF
V: TRBV29-1; CDR3: CSVEEGQGSRGETQYF
V: TRBV19; CDR3: CASRGGTDTQYF
V: TRBV5-1; CDR3: CASSRDISYGYTF
V: TRBV6-5; CDR3: CATLEEGYNYGYTF
V: TRBV7-8; CDR3: CASSLPGNTEAFF
V: TRBV6-1; CDR3: CASSRTQGLRDGYTF
V: TRBV18; CDR3: CASSRLAGERETQYF
V: TRBV5-1; CDR3: CASTPPGAGTGNSPLHF
V: TRBV2; CDR3: CASSELIATQYF
V: TRBV6-1; CDR3: CASSIGTLNIQYF
V: TRBV7-8; CDR3: CASSPRTGRLNTEAFF
V: TRBV5-1; CDR3: CASSRSTGGGGTEAFF
V: TRBV7-2; CDR3: CASSLVGKDNEQYF
V: TRBV2; CDR3: CASSEGRGTEAFF
V: TRBV5-1; CDR3: CASSLIDGGEQFF
V: TRBV27; CDR3: CAIREWGSTGELFF
V: TRBV7-2; CDR3: CASSSLSGGPRIF
V: TRBV2; CDR3: CASSGARGNEQFF
V: TRBV11-2; CDR3: CASSPNRVTYEQYF
V: TRBV29-1; CDR3: CSVGDRSNSPLHF
V: TRBV13; CDR3: CASSLVASGRGHEQYF
V: TRBV25-1; CDR3: CASSESLGGVYGYTF
V: TRBV28; CDR3: CASSPSGGQYEKLFF
V: TRBV9; CDR3: CASSGIPGPFVGYTF
V: TRBV13; CDR3: CASSLRGGGGQNEKLFF
V: TRBV27; CDR3: CASSDVGGVFYTEAFF
V: TRBV5-1; CDR3: CASSSRTSGTLFVEQYF
V: TRBV5-1; CDR3: CASSLAGGTGELFF